The 5 T cell receptor beta chains reported below all come from one sample, sequenced in a study of T-cell memory formation after mild COVID-19. TCRdb itself ran the 5' RACE reads through MiXCR, one entry per CDR3 protein. Among just under 550,000 distinct CDR3 sequences listed, roughly 22% were seen once. Sequencing used PBMCs or a T cell subset sorted from them (not recorded which). Receptors originate from an adult woman who had mild COVID-19 (a few samples of this study predate the infection). Cell type and time point are not known.

In this sample, this clonotype turned up a few times. CDR3 residues: CSASTNEQFF. The CDR3 DNA reads as TGCAGTGCTTCGACGAATGAGCAGTTCTTC. The chain employs TRBV20-1 and TRBJ2-1, with D hard to call. The CDR3 spans 10 residues. Between the trimmed V and J ends, which lost 5 bases and 7 bases, there was a span of 6 bases. The germline gives CDR1 DFQATT, CDR2 SNEGSKA (reference sequence).

V and J are TRBV7-2 and TRBJ1-1; 9 nucleotides agree with TRBD1. Looked up from germline, CDR1 is SGHTA and CDR2 is FQGNSA. The CDR3 loop spans 14 amino acids. J was trimmed by 6 bases and V by 1 base; bases with no gene match: 3. The CDR3 sequence: CASSLGDRAAEAFF. The CDR3, as DNA: TGTGCCAGCAGCTTAGGGGACAGGGCGGCTGAAGCTTTCTTT.

The V and J genes are TRBV5-3 and TRBJ1-1, with D perhaps TRBD1 (5 bases). TRBV5-3 is labeled an ORF, and its function is uncertain. V was cut by 4 bases and J by 6 bases, with 16 bases left in between. There are 14 residues in the CDR3. The CDR3 DNA reads TGTGCCAGAAGCGCACGGACGGGACCGGCTGAAGCTTTCTTT. Its translation: CARSARTGPAEAFF.

This clonotype appeared a few times. This chain connects TRBV11-3 to TRBJ2-3; D possibly matches TRBD1 or TRBD2 (6 bases each). The CDR3 is 16 residues long. The V end lost 6 bases, the J end lost 2 bases, and 18 bases lay between the germline ends. Germline V gives CDR1 SGHNT, CDR2 YENEEA. The CDR3 reads CASRKLGGRVTDTQYF. CDR3 sequence (DNA): TGTGCCAGCAGGAAATTGGGGGGCCGGGTCACAGATACGCAGTATTTT.

This clonotype was observed a few times. V gene TRBV7-6 combines with J gene TRBJ2-3, with TRBD2 as a possible D gene (7 bases). Trimming left V 10 bases short and J 6 bases short, with 17 bases between. In germline, CDR1 is SGHVS, CDR2 FNYEAQ. The CDR3 spans 13 residues. CDR3 protein: CANSGGPWDTQYF. The CDR3, as DNA: TGTGCCAATTCCGGGGGGCCGTGGGATACGCAGTATTTT.